One sample yielded the 27 T cell receptor beta chains listed below, sequenced in a study. TCRdb recomputed calls from the 5' RACE reads with MiXCR, one row per CDR3 protein. The profile shows about 43,000 distinct CDR3 sequences, 29% of them singletons. The sample was memory CD4+ T cells sorted from a lymph node. Subset specified: memory CD4+ T cells, CD4+CD45RO+CD25-. The receptors derive from a female donor with breast cancer.

As to this clonotype: Compared with germline, one end of the junction differs, possibly owing to a read error. The chain has TRBV12-3 or TRBV12-4 and TRBJ1-4; 7 nucleotides match TRBD1. This CDR3 is built from 13 residues. The CDR3 bases are TGTGCCAGCAGAGACAGGGAAGGTGAAAAACTGTTTTTC. It specifies CASRDREGEKLFF.

In this sample, this clonotype turned up a few times. The gene calls are TRBV12-3 or TRBV12-4 and TRBJ2-1, with 7 nucleotides matching TRBD2. Trimming cost V 6 bases and J 8 bases; bases outside gene matches: 13. The CDR3 runs 15 residues. CDR3 in amino acids: CASSSGMRLADEQFF. The DNA for the CDR3 is TGTGCCAGCAGCTCCGGGATGAGACTAGCCGATGAGCAGTTCTTC.

Comments on this clonotype: Since no conserved phenylalanine or tryptophan closes the CDR3, a read error is the likely cause. This chain links TRBV12-3 or TRBV12-4 with TRBJ1-2, with D unresolved. The CDR3 covers 15 residues. V lost 3 bases to trimming and J lost 8 bases, with 19 bases between them. As DNA, the CDR3 is TGTGCCAGCAGTTTTTTTGTGACGTCGAATTACGGCTACACCCTC. Its translation is CASSFFVTSNYGYTL.

This rearrangement joins TRBV12-3 or TRBV12-4 to TRBJ2-3; TRBD2 matches at 7 bases. V dropped 6 bases and J dropped 1; count of bases not matched to a gene: 4. This CDR3 comprises 14 residues. CDR3 nucleotides: TGTGCCAGCAGCCTCCTAGCGGGCACAGATACGCAGTATTTT. This codes for CASSLLAGTDTQYF.

A few counts support this clonotype. This chain connects TRBV5-1 to TRBJ1-1; D not certain. The V gene lost 1 base and the J gene lost 7 bases, with 11 bases spanning the gap. This CDR3 comprises 13 residues. Germline values: CDR1 SGHRS, CDR2 YFSETQ. In DNA form, the CDR3 reads TGCGCCAGCAGCTTGAACCTATTAAGTGAAGCTTTCTTT. Amino acids: CASSLNLLSEAFF.

The chain joins TRBV9 to TRBJ1-6, with 8 bases fitting TRBD1. The CDR3 length is 15 residues. After removal of 2 bases from V and 10 bases from J, the junction contained 8 bases not matched to a gene. Germline assignment: CDR1 SGDLS and CDR2 YYNGEE. CDR3 nucleotide sequence: TGTGCCAGCAGCGTTACGTCAGGGGGCGAATCACCCCTCCACTTT. Amino acids: CASSVTSGGESPLHF.

The chain has TRBV12-3 or TRBV12-4 and TRBJ2-7; D remains ambiguous. This CDR3 region has 13 residues. Trimming took off 3 bases at V and 3 bases at J, with 9 bases between the two ends. The CDR3 protein is CASSFRHYYEQYF. For the CDR3, the DNA is TGTGCCAGCAGTTTTAGGCACTACTACGAGCAGTACTTC.

This clonotype was observed a handful of times. DNA for the CDR3: TGTGCCAGCAGTGTTGCCCGGGAGACAGCCCTCCACTTT. Its protein is CASSVARETALHF. This chain uses TRBV6-1 with TRBJ1-6; a weak D match, TRBD1 (5 bases). This CDR3 region has 13 residues. The V end was cut by 4 bases, the J end by 14 bases, with 15 bases between. CDR1 and CDR2 from the germline V gene are MNHNS and SASEGT.

The V call is TRBV4-3, the J call TRBJ2-1; 8 nucleotides line up with TRBD2. The ends lost 2 bases at V and 0 bases at J; junction bases unmatched: 6. The CDR3 spans 17 residues. The germline gives CDR1 LGHNA, CDR2 YSLEER. CDR3 nucleotide sequence: TGCGCCAGCAGCCAATCCCCGGGGGGGAACTCCTACAATGAGCAGTTCTTC. Residues: CASSQSPGGNSYNEQFF.

The chain joins TRBV5-1 to TRBJ2-1, with 8 bases fitting TRBD1. Per the germline V gene, CDR1 is SGHRS and CDR2 is YFSETQ. Germline trimming cut 4 bases from V and 5 bases from J; bases unmatched to any gene: 2. The CDR3 loop spans 13 amino acids. CDR3: CASSLDRDNEQFF. DNA of the CDR3: TGCGCCAGCAGCCTGGACAGGGACAATGAGCAGTTCTTC.

The chain has TRBV9 and TRBJ2-7; D is unclear. The CDR3 totals 14 residues. Germline V CDR1 and CDR2: SGDLS, YYNGEE. Trimming took 4 bases from V and 3 from J, leaving 14 bases between them. CDR3 sequence (DNA): TGTGCCAGCAGCTTTAGCCCGAAGGGCTACGAGCAGTACTTC. Translated: CASSFSPKGYEQYF.

This clonotype occurred a few times. In DNA, the CDR3 is TGTGCCAGCAGTTACTCGTCGTCTAGCGGGGGGGGGGAGCAGTTCTTC. Its translation is CASSYSSSSGGGEQFF. The V and J genes are TRBV6-5 and TRBJ2-1; 12 positions agree with TRBD2. The CDR3 consists of 16 residues. The V segment lost 0 bases and the J segment 10 bases; nucleotides outside the gene matches: 7. The germline V gene has CDR1 MNHEY and CDR2 SVGAGI.

As to this clonotype: Given the absence of the conserved phenylalanine or tryptophan at the CDR3 end, a read error is likely. This sequence joins TRBV6-1 and TRBJ2-3, with 10 nucleotides matching TRBD2. The CDR3 contains 16 residues. With 5 bases clipped from V and 2 bases from J, the junction kept 7 bases outside the gene matches. Germline loops: CDR1 MNHNS, CDR2 SASEGT. CDR3 sequence reads: CASSPLSGRATDTQYV. The CDR3 DNA follows: TGTGCCAGCAGTCCTCTGAGCGGGAGGGCCACAGATACGCAGTATGTT.

This clonotype has just a few counts. The J gene is TRBJ2-3, the V gene TRBV7-2, with D hard to call. CDR3 length: 12 residues. CDR1 is SGHTA, CDR2 FQGNSA, per germline. Trimming took off 5 bases at V and 6 bases at J, with 9 bases between the two ends. CDR3 loop: CASSTRSDTQYF. In DNA, the CDR3 is TGTGCCAGCAGCACTCGGTCGGATACGCAGTATTTT.

In this sample, this clonotype turned up a few times. Mismatch with germline at one junction end may stem from a read error. The chain joins TRBV4-2 to TRBJ2-7; 9 bases map to TRBD2. Germline CDR1 is LGHNA and CDR2 is YNFKEQ. This CDR3 spans 18 amino acids. The CDR3 nucleotides read TGTGCCAGCAGCCAAGACCCCGTGAGTAGCGGGAGCTCCCACGAGCAGTACTTC. Protein: CASSQDPVSSGSSHEQYF.

This clonotype came up a few times. V usage is TRBV7-2 and J usage is TRBJ2-2; D uncertain. V lost 5 bases to trimming and J lost 5 bases, with 15 bases between them. The CDR3 covers 15 residues. Germline V gene sequence: CDR1 SGHTA, CDR2 FQGNSA. The CDR3 DNA follows: TGTGCCAGCAGCCCCAGCCAGGTCAGAACCGGGGAGCTGTTTTTT. Translating gives CASSPSQVRTGELFF.

The sample holds a few counts of this clonotype. This chain joins TRBV5-1 and TRBJ2-3; 9 nucleotides agree with TRBD1. The length of the CDR3 is 16 residues. The trim removed 0 bases at V and 1 base at J, leaving 3 bases unmatched. CDR1 and CDR2 (germline): SGHRS, YFSETQ. The DNA for the CDR3 is TGCGCCAGCAGCTTGGTTACAGGGGGCGGCACAGATACGCAGTATTTT. Translated: CASSLVTGGGTDTQYF.

This clonotype was seen a few times. This sequence joins TRBV4-2 and TRBJ1-1; possibly TRBD1 for D (6 bases). From germline, CDR1 is LGHNA and CDR2 YNFKEQ. The CDR3 contains 15 residues. V shed 4 bases and J shed 5 bases, with 17 bases lying between them. This CDR3 is CASSLDWGARTEAFF. In DNA form, the CDR3 reads TGTGCCAGCAGCCTTGATTGGGGGGCGAGGACTGAAGCTTTCTTT.

V usage is TRBV9 and J usage is TRBJ2-4, with 7 bases fitting TRBD1. Germline-derived CDR1 and CDR2 are SGDLS and YYNGEE. The CDR3 loop spans 14 amino acids. V dropped 3 bases and J dropped 1; count of bases not matched to a gene: 1. The CDR3 DNA reads TGTGCCAGCAGCGGACAGGGTGCCAAAAACATTCAGTACTTC. It codes for CASSGQGAKNIQYF. The whole variable domain, remainder taken from reference TRBV9 and TRBJ2-4, is DSGVTQTPKHLITATGQRVTLRCSPRSGDLSVYWYQQSLDQGLQFLIQYYNGEERAKGNILERFSAQQFPDLHSELNLSSLELGDSALYFCASSGQGAKNIQYFGAGTRLSVL.

The rearrangement joins TRBV27 to TRBJ1-5; D might be TRBD1 (5 bases). CDR1 MNHEY and CDR2 SMNVEV come from the germline V gene (reference sequence). CDR3 length: 14 amino acids. Trimming took off 3 bases at V and 3 bases at J, with 9 bases between the two ends. CDR3 DNA: TGTGCCAGCAGTTTGCCCGGGACCAATCAGCCCCAGCATTTT. Amino acids: CASSLPGTNQPQHF.

The rearrangement uses TRBV12-3 or TRBV12-4 and TRBJ2-2; D is perhaps TRBD1 (6 bases). This CDR3 has 17 amino acids. Trimming stripped 6 bases from V and 0 bases from J, with 17 bases between. The CDR3 DNA is TGTGCCAGCAGGCCCCGGGACACACAAGCGAACACCGGGGAGCTGTTTTTT. Encoded protein: CASRPRDTQANTGELFF.

This clonotype was seen repeatedly, ten times or more. The chain employs TRBV5-5 and TRBJ1-1; tentatively, D is TRBD1 (6 bases). Germline V gene data show CDR1 as SGHKS and CDR2 as YYEKEE (reference sequence). The CDR3 has 18 amino acids. Trimming removed 4 bases at V and 1 base at J, with 23 bases between. CDR3 region: CASSLDTGFYSRNTEAFF. The CDR3 bases are TGTGCCAGCAGCCTAGATACAGGGTTTTATAGTCGGAACACTGAAGCTTTCTTT.

V gene TRBV28 combines with J gene TRBJ1-1; a possible D gene is TRBD1 (6 bases). The germline CDR1 and CDR2 sequences are MDHEN and SYDVKM. This CDR3 is built from 16 residues. Between the trimmed V and J ends, which lost 6 bases and 2 bases, there was a span of 19 bases. CDR3 nucleotides: TGTGCCAGCAGCCGGTCAGCGGCGACAGGTAACACTGAAGCTTTCTTT. Its protein is CASSRSAATGNTEAFF.

This rearrangement joins TRBV4-2 to TRBJ2-3; the D gene is possibly TRBD2 (6 bases). V was cut by 3 bases and J by 5 bases, with 15 bases left in between. Germline CDR1 reads LGHNA; CDR2 reads YNFKEQ. The CDR3 spans 15 residues. The CDR3 reads CASSQIAQEGDTQYF. The CDR3 nucleotides are TGTGCCAGCAGCCAGATTGCACAGGAGGGAGATACGCAGTATTTT.

This clonotype was seen more than once but under ten times. V gene TRBV5-1 combines with J gene TRBJ2-1, with TRBD1 as a possible D gene (5 bases). V was shortened by 1 base and J by 5 bases, with 10 bases between the two germline ends. Germline loops: CDR1 SGHRS, CDR2 YFSETQ. The CDR3 has 14 residues. CDR3 DNA: TGCGCCAGCAGCTTGAGGACACAAAACAATGAGCAGTTCTTC. Protein: CASSLRTQNNEQFF.

CDR3 in DNA: TGTGCCAGCAGCCAGGCAGGGGGAGGGGAGCAGTACTTC. It encodes CASSQAGGGEQYF. J is TRBJ2-7 and V is TRBV3-1; D may be TRBD1 or TRBD2 (7 bases each). Between the trimmed V and J ends, which lost 3 bases and 7 bases, there was a span of 13 bases. CDR1 is LGHDT and CDR2 is YNNKEL in the germline V gene (reference sequence). The CDR3 has 13 residues.

This chain joins TRBV4-1 and TRBJ2-3; D tentatively fits TRBD1 or TRBD2 (5 bases each). This CDR3 has 16 residues. Germline CDR1 and CDR2: MGHRA and YSYEKL. V was clipped by 1 base and J by 4 bases, with 15 bases between them. CDR3 loop: CASSQAGPEAADTQYF. CDR3 in DNA: TGCGCCAGCAGCCAAGCGGGGCCGGAGGCCGCAGATACGCAGTATTTT.